This TCR beta chain was recorded in a study of OX40 agonist ivuxolimab in advanced cancers. The protocol was immunoSEQ multiplex PCR, while the TCRdb copy is restricted to in-frame clones and leaves out a portion. This sample has over 55,000 clones; around 94% occur once, and the top ten carry approximately 15%. As for this clone: Its target is not known.

Study conclusions and caveats: Partial responders dosed at 0.1-3.0 mg/kg displayed clonal expansion ranking among the lowest. Both blood CD4+ and CD8+ T cells showed clonal growth by week 6 at 0.1 to 3.0 mg/kg.

V gave up 4 bases and J gave up 5 bases, with 29 bases separating them. CDR1 is SEHNR, CDR2 FQNEAQ, per germline (reference sequence). The CDR3 spans 19 residues. The gene calls are TRBV7-9 and TRBJ2-5, with D possibly TRBD2 on 8 matching bases. The source of this sequence is an adult with an advanced solid tumor such as melanoma, head and neck, liver or kidney cancer. Source: CD4+ or CD8+ T cells sorted from blood, taken in a trial of the OX40 agonist ivuxolimab. CDR3 in DNA: TGTGCCAGCAGCTCGACACTGGGACGGGAGGGGGCAATTCGGGAGACCCAGTACTTC. Protein sequence: CASSSTLGREGAIRETQYF.